This T cell receptor beta chain was identified in a study of blood T cell repertoires in COVID-19. Clones were read by immunoSEQ multiplex PCR, and TCRdb kept only the in-frame ones, dropping some. The table includes roughly 70,000 clones, around 87% detected once. The CDR3 runs 14 residues. The germline gives CDR1 MNHEY, CDR2 SMNVEV (reference sequence). Trimming cost V 4 bases and J 4 bases, with 13 bases left between them. The sample was peripheral blood. The chain is built from TRBV27 and TRBJ1-2; a possible D gene is TRBD1 (6 bases). The TCR comes from a woman of 80 years or more with active or convalescent COVID-19. CDR3 coding DNA: TGTGCCAGCAGTTCCCTGGACAGCTTCTATGGCTACACCTTC. Translating it yields CASSSLDSFYGYTF.